The entry below describes one TCR beta chain. Using its own MiXCR run on the 5' RACE reads, TCRdb lists one record per CDR3 protein. The sample contains approximately 210,000 distinct CDR3 sequences, around a sixth of which appear only once. The data were taken from a study of identical twins. Germline assignment: CDR1 MNHEY and CDR2 SMNVEV (reference sequence). The ends lost 2 bases at V and 9 bases at J; junction bases unmatched: 12. The CDR3 length is 15 residues. These data are also associated with another study on T cells expressing NK-cell markers.

The receptor was derived from a woman under 30 in good health. The sample was CD8+ T cells sorted from blood. J is TRBJ1-1 and V is TRBV27; 7 bases line up with TRBD1. CDR3 region: CASSLSGRGAHKAFF. CDR3 coding DNA: TGTGCCAGCAGTTTAAGCGGCAGGGGGGCGCATAAAGCTTTCTTT.